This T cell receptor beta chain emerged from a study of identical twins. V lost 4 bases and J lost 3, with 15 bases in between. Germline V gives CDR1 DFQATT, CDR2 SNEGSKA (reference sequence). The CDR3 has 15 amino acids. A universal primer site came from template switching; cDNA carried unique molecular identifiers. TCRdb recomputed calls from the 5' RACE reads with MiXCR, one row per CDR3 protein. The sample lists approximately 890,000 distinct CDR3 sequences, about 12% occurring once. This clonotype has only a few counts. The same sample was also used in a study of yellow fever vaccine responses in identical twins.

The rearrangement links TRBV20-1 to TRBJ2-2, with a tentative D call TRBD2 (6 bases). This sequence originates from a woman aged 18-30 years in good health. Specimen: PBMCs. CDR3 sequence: CSAIPGDRDTGELFF. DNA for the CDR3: TGCAGTGCTATTCCGGGGGACCGCGACACCGGGGAGCTGTTTTTT.